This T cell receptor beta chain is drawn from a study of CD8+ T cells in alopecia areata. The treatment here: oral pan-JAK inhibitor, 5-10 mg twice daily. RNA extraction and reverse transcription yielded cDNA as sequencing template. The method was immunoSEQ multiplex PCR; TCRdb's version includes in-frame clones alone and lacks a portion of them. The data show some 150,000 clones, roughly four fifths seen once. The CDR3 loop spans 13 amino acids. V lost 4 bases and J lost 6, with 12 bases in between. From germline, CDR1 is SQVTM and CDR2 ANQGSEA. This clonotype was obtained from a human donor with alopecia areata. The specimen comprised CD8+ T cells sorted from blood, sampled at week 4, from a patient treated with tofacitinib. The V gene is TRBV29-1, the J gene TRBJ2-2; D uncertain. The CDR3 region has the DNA TGCAGCGTTGTAGGGCCCCGCCCCGGGGAGCTGTTTTTT. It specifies CSVVGPRPGELFF.